This T cell receptor (beta chain) was recorded in a study of T cell clones after liver transplantation. TCRdb keeps only in-frame clones here, not all; method: immunoSEQ multiplex PCR. The table lists 20,000 to 30,000 clones, about three quarters of them singletons. Trimming shortened V by 0 bases and J by 10 bases, and 13 bases separated the two germline ends. In germline, CDR1 is SEHNR, CDR2 FQNEAQ (reference sequence). The CDR3 sequence is 14 residues long. The source was CD4+ T cells from blood, collected before liver transplant. This chain joins TRBV7-9 and TRBJ2-1; D is undetermined. The clonotype comes from a human donor who received a liver transplant. In nucleotides, the CDR3 is TGTGCCAGCAGCTTAGCTAGTGGGGTTTGGGAGCAGTTCTTC. It codes for CASSLASGVWEQFF.